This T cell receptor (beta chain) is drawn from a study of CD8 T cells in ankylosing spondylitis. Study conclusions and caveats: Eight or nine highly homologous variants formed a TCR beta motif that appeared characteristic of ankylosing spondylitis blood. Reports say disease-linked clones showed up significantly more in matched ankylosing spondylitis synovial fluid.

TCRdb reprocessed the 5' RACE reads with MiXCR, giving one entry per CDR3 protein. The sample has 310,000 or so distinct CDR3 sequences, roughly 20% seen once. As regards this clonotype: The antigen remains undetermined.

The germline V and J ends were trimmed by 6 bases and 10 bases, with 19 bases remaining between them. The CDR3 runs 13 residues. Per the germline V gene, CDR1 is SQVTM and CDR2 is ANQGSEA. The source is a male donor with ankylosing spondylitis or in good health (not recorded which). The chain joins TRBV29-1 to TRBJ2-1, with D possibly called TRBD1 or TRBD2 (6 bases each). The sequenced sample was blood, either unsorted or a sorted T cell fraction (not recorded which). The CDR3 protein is CSVNDRRGGEQFF. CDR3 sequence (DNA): TGCAGCGTCAACGACAGGAGGGGAGGCGAGCAGTTCTTC.